The rows below give T cell receptor beta chains drawn from one sample of a study of spatial heterogeneity in lung cancer. TCRdb independently ran MiXCR on the 5' RACE reads; one entry per CDR3 protein. This table has about 10,000 distinct CDR3 sequences, about 8% appearing once. The source material was lung tumor tissue, sampled at surgery. All receptors come from a male donor with early-stage non-small cell lung cancer. Both conserved end residues are part of each CDR3. The order of the fields is clone size, V gene, J gene, D gene, CDR3 DNA, CDR3 protein. A D gene is named only where the DNA matches it firmly. Expanded clones are given a class, and other clones once, few, many or no size at all.

clone size: many; V gene: TRBV20-1; J gene: TRBJ1-5; D gene: TRBD1; CDR3 DNA: TGCAGTGCCCTTCGATCGGACAGGGAGGCTCAGCCCCAGCATTTT; CDR3 protein: CSALRSDREAQPQHF
clone size: few; V gene: TRBV7-2; J gene: TRBJ2-5; D gene: NA; CDR3 DNA: TGTGCCAGCAGCCCTCAGATTCAAGAGACCCAGTACTTC; CDR3 protein: CASSPQIQETQYF
clone size: NA; V gene: TRBV3-1; J gene: TRBJ1-2; D gene: NA; CDR3 DNA: TGTGCCAGCAGCCAATATACCGGGGCGGAGGGCTACACCTTC; CDR3 protein: CASSQYTGAEGYTF
clone size: NA; V gene: TRBV29-1; J gene: TRBJ2-3; D gene: TRBD2; CDR3 DNA: TGCAGCGTTGAGGGGGGGGGCACAGATACGCAGTATTTT; CDR3 protein: CSVEGGGTDTQYF
clone size: few; V gene: TRBV3-1; J gene: TRBJ2-3; D gene: NA; CDR3 DNA: TGTGCCAGCTGGGACATAGACACAGATACGCAGTATTTT; CDR3 protein: CASWDIDTDTQYF
clone size: medium-sized; V gene: TRBV27; J gene: TRBJ1-6; D gene: NA; CDR3 DNA: TGTGCCAGCAGCCTGTTGGGGGCAGACTCACCCCTCCACTTT; CDR3 protein: CASSLLGADSPLHF
clone size: few; V gene: TRBV28; J gene: TRBJ1-1; D gene: NA; CDR3 DNA: TGTGCCAGCAGTTTAAGGTCCGACCGCGGGGCTTTCTTT; CDR3 protein: CASSLRSDRGAFF
clone size: many; V gene: TRBV20-1; J gene: TRBJ1-5; D gene: TRBD1; CDR3 DNA: TGCAGTGCTAGAGATAAATGGATCGGACAGGGGAGCAATCAGCCCCAGCATTTT; CDR3 protein: CSARDKWIGQGSNQPQHF
clone size: NA; V gene: TRBV2; J gene: TRBJ2-3; D gene: NA; CDR3 DNA: TGTGCCAGCAGTGAAGTCGCTCCCAGTAGCACAGATACGCAGTATTTT; CDR3 protein: CASSEVAPSSTDTQYF
clone size: many; V gene: TRBV7-2; J gene: TRBJ2-7; D gene: TRBD1; CDR3 DNA: TGTGCCAGCAGCTCGAGAGGGACAGGGTGGAAGCAGTACTTC; CDR3 protein: CASSSRGTGWKQYF